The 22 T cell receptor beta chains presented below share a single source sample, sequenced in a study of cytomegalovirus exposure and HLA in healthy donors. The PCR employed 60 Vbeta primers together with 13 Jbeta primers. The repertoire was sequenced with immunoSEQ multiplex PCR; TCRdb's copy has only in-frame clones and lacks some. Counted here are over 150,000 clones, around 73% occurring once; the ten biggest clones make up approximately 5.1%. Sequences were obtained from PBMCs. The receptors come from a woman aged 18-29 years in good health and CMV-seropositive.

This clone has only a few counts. Here the CDR3 DNA reads TGTGCCAGCAGAAACAGGGAGAACACCGGGGAGCTGTTTTTT. Encoded protein: CASRNRENTGELFF. The chain carries TRBV28 and TRBJ2-2, with D perhaps matching TRBD1 (6 bases). The germline CDR1 and CDR2 sequences are MDHEN and SYDVKM. The CDR3 totals 14 residues. Trimming stripped 6 bases from V and 1 base from J, with 9 bases between.

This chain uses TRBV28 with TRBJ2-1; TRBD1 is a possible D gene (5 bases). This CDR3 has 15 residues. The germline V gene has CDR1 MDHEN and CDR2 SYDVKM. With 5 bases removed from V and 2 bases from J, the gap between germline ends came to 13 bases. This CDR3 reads CASSGRQPTYNEQFF. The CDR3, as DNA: TGTGCCAGCAGTGGAAGACAGCCGACCTACAATGAGCAGTTCTTC.

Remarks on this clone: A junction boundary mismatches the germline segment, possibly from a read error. CDR3 sequence reads: CSSSSGGSTEAFF. DNA of the CDR3: TGTTCCAGCAGCTCAGGGGGATCCACTGAAGCTTTCTTT. V gene TRBV7-9 combines with J gene TRBJ1-1, with TRBD1 identical over 7 bases. Germline CDR1 and CDR2: SEHNR and FQNEAQ (reference sequence). This CDR3 is 13 amino acids long.

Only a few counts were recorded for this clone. CDR3 sequence (DNA): TGTGCCAGCAGTGTAAGGGCGGGGGAAAAACTGTTTTTT. This gives the protein CASSVRAGEKLFF. V and J are TRBV6-1 and TRBJ1-4; D gene uncertain. The CDR3 extends over 13 amino acids. CDR1 is MNHNS and CDR2 is SASEGT in the germline V gene. With 4 bases removed from V and 8 bases from J, the gap between germline ends came to 11 bases.

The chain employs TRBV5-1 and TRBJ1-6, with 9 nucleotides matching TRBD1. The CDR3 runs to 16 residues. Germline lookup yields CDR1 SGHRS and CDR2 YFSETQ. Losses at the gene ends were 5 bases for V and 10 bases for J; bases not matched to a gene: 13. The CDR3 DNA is TGCGCCAGCAGGATTACTACAGGGGGCGGTAGCTCACCCCTCCACTTT. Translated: CASRITTGGGSSPLHF. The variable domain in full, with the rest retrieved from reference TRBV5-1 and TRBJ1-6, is KAGVTQTPRYLIKTRGQQVTLSCSPISGHRSVSWYQQTPGQGLQFLFEYFSETQRNKGNFPGRFSGRQFSNSRSEMNVSTLELGDSALYLCASRITTGGGSSPLHFGNGTRLTVT.

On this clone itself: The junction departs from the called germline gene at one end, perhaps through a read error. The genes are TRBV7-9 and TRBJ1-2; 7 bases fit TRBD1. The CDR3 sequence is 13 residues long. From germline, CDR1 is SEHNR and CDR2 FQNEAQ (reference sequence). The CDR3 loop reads CSSSSDREDGYTF. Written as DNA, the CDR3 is TGTTCCAGCAGCTCTGACAGGGAAGATGGCTACACCTTC.

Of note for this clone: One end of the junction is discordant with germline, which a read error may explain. CDR3 sequence reads: CASSQYKAGAPSYGYTF. CDR3 bases: TGTGCCAGCAGTCAATATAAGGCGGGGGCGCCTTCCTATGGCTACACCTTC. The rearrangement joins TRBV16 to TRBJ1-2; possibly TRBD1 for D (6 bases). This CDR3 is built from 17 residues. Per germline, CDR1 KGHSY and CDR2 FQNENV.

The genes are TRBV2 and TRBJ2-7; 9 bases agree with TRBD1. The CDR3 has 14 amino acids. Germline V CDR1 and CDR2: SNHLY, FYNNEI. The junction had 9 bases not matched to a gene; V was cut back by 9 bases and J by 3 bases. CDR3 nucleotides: TGTGCCAGTCTAGAGACAGGGGGTGACTACGAGCAGTACTTC. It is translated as CASLETGGDYEQYF.

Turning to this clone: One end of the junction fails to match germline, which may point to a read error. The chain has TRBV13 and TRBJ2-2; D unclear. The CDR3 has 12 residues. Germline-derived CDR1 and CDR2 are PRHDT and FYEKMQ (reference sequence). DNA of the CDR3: TGTGCCAGCAGCCGATACACGGGGGAGCTGTTTTTT. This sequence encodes CASSRYTGELFF.

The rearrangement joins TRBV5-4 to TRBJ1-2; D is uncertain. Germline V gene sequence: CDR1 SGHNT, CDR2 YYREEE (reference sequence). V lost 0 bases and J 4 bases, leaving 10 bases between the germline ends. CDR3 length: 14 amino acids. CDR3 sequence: CASSLGGPIYGYTF. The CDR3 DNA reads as TGTGCCAGCAGCTTGGGTGGCCCGATCTATGGCTACACCTTC. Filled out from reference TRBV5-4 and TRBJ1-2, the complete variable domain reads ETGVTQSPTHLIKTRGQQVTLRCSSQSGHNTVSWYQQALGQGPQFIFQYYREEENGRGNFPPRFSGLQFPNYSSELNVNALELDDSALYLCASSLGGPIYGYTFGSGTRLTVV.

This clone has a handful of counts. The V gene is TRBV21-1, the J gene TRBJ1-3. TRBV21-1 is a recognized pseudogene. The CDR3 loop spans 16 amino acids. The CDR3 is CASSKGNYRGGNTIYF. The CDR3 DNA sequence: TGTGCCAGCAGCAAAGGAAATTATAGAGGTGGAAACACCATATATTTT.

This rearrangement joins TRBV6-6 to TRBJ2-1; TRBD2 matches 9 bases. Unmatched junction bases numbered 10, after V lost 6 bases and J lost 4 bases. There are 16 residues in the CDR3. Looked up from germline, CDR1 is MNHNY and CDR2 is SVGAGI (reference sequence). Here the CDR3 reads CASSPSRSGGYNEQFF. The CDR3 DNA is TGTGCCAGCAGCCCCTCGCGTAGCGGGGGTTACAATGAGCAGTTCTTC.

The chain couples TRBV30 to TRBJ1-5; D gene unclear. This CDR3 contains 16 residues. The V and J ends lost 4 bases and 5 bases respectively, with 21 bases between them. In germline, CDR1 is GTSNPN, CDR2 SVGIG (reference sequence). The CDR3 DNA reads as TGTGCCTGGATTTTTCTGTCCGGCACAGTTTATCAGCCCCAGCATTTT. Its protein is CAWIFLSGTVYQPQHF.

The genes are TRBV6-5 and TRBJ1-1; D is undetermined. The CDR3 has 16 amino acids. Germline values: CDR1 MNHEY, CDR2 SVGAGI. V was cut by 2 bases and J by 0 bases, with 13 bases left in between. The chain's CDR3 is CASSYGFGGLNTEAFF. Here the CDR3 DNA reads TGTGCCAGCAGTTACGGGTTTGGAGGCTTGAACACTGAAGCTTTCTTT.

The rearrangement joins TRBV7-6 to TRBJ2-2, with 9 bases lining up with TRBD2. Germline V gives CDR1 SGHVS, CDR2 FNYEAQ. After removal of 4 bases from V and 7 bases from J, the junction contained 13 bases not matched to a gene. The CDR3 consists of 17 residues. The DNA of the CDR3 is TGTGCCAGCAGCTCAAGGGCGGGGGGGCCTCAGTTCGGGGAGCTGTTTTTT. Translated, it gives CASSSRAGGPQFGELFF.

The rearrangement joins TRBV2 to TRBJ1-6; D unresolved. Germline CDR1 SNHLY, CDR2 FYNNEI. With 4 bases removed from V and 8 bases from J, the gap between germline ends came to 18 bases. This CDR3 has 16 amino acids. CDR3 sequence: CASSGGTGSGYSPLHF. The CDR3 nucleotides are TGTGCCAGCAGTGGCGGAACGGGGTCAGGCTATTCACCCCTCCACTTT.

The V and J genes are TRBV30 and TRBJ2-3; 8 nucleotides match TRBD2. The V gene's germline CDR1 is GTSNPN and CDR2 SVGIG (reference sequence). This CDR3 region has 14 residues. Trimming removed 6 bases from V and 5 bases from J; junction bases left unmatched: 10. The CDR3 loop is CACLPGGKVDTQYF. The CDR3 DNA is TGTGCCTGCCTCCCGGGGGGGAAGGTAGATACGCAGTATTTT.

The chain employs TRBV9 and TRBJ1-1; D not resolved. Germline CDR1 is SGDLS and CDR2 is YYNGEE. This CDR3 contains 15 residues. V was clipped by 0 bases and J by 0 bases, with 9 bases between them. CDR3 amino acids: CASSVDGRVNTEAFF. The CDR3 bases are TGTGCCAGCAGCGTAGACGGGCGGGTGAACACTGAAGCTTTCTTT.

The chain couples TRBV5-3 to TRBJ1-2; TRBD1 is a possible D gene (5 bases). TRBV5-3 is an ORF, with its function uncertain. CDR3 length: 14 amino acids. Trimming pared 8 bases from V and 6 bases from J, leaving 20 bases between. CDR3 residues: CASQEAPGVNGYTF. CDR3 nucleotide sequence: TGTGCCAGTCAAGAGGCCCCGGGGGTTAATGGCTACACCTTC.

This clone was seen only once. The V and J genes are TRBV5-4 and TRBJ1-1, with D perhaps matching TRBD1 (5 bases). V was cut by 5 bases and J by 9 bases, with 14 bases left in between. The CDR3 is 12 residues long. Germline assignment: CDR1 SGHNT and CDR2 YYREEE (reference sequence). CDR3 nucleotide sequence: TGTGCCAGCAGTAACACGGAGGGACAAGCTTTCTTT. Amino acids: CASSNTEGQAFF.

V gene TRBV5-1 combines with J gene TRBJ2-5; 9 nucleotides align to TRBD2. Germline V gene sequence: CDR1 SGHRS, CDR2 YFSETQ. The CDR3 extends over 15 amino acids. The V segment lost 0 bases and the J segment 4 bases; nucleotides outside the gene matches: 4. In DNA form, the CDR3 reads TGCGCCAGCAGCTTGGTGTTTAGCGGGGGAGAGACCCAGTACTTC. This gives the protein CASSLVFSGGETQYF.

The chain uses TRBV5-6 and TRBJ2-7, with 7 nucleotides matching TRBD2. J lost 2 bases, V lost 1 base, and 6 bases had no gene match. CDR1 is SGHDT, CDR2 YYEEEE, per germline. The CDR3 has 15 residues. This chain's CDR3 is CASSLLGTNPYEQYF. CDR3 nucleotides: TGTGCCAGCAGCTTGTTAGGGACTAACCCCTACGAGCAGTACTTC.